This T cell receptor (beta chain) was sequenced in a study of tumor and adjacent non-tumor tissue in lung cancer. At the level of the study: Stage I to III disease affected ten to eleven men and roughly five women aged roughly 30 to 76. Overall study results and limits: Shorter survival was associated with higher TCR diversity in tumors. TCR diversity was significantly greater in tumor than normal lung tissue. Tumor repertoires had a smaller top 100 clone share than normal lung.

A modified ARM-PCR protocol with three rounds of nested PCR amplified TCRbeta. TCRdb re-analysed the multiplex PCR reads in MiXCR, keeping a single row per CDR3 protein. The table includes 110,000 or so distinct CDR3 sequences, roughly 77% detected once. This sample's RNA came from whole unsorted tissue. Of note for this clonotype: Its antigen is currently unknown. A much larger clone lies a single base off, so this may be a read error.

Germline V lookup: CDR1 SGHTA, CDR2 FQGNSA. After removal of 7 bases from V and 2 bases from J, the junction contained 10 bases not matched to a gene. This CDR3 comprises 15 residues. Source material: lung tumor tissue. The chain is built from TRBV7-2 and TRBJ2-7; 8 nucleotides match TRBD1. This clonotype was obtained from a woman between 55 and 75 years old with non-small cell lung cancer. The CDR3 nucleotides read TGTGCCAGCAACCAAGGGACAGGAGTTACCTACGAGCAGTACTTC. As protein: CASNQGTGVTYEQYF. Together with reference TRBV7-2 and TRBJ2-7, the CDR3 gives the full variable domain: GAGVSQSPSNKVTEKGKDVELRCDPISGHTALYWYRQSLGQGLEFLIYFQGNSAPDKSGLPSDRFSAERTGGSVSTLTIQRTQQEDSAVYLCASNQGTGVTYEQYFGPGTRLTVT.